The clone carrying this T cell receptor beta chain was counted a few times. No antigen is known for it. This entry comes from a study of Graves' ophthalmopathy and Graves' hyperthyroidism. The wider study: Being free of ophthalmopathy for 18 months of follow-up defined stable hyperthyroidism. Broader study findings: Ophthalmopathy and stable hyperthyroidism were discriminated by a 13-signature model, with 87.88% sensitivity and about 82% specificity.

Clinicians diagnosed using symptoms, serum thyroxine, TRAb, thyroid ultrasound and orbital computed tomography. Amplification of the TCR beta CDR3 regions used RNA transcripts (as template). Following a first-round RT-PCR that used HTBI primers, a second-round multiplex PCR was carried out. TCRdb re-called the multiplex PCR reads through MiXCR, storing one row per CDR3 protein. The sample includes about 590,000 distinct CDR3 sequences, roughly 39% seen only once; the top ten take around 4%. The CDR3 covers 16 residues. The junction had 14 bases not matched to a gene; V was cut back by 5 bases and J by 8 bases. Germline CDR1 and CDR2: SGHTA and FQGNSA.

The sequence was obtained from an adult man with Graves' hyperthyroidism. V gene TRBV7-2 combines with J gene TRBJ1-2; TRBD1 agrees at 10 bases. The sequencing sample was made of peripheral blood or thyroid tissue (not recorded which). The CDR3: CASSPRPGQGISGYTF. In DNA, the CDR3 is TGTGCCAGCAGCCCCCGACCGGGACAGGGGATCAGCGGCTACACCTTC.